This T cell receptor (beta chain) was sequenced for a study of T cells after yellow fever vaccination. TCRdb re-called the 5' RACE reads with MiXCR, one entry per CDR3 protein. Here the sample spans around 360,000 distinct CDR3 sequences, 9.5% to 13% being singletons. The ends were cut back, 3 bases at V and 4 bases at J, with 13 bases in the middle. The CDR3 runs 13 residues. CDR1 is DFQATT and CDR2 is SNEGSKA in the germline V gene (reference sequence). The chain has TRBV20-1 and TRBJ2-7; perhaps TRBD2 as D (7 bases). Material: PBMCs, obtained on the day of the first yellow fever vaccination. This clonotype was obtained from a young man who received the YFV17D yellow fever vaccine. The CDR3 spells CSASGGGQYEQYF. In DNA form, the CDR3 reads TGCAGTGCTAGTGGGGGGGGCCAGTACGAGCAGTACTTC.